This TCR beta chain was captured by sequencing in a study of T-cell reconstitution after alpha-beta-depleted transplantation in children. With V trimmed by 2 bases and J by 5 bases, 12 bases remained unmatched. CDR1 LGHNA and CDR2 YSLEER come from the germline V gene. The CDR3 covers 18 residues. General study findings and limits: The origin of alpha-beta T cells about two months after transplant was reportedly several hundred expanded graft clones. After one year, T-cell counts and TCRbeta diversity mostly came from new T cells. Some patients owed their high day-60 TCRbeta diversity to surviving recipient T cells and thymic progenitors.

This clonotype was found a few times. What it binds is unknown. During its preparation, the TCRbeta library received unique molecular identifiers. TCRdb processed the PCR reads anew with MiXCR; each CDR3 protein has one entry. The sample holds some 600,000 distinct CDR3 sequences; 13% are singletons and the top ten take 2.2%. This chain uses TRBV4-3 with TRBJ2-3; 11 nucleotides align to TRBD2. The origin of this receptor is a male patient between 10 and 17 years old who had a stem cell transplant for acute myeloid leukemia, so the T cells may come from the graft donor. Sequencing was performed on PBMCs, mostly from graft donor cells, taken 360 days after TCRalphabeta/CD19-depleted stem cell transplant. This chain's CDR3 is CASSQQETSGKFGDTQYF. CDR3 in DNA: TGCGCCAGCAGCCAACAGGAGACTAGCGGGAAGTTCGGAGATACGCAGTATTTT.